Following are 26 T cell receptor beta chains from one sample sequenced in a study of technical replicates of blood from several donors. The data were produced by immunoSEQ multiplex PCR, yet TCRdb's version contains in-frame clones alone and is incomplete. The sample yields some 77,000 clones, approximately 96% seen once. Sample: T cells isolated from PBMCs. These receptors originate from a human donor in good health.

This clone was picked up one time. This chain links TRBV9 with TRBJ2-1, with TRBD1 matching over 7 bases. V trimming: 0 bases; J trimming: 6 bases; junction bases outside the gene matches: 6. The CDR3 runs 15 residues. The germline V gene has CDR1 SGDLS and CDR2 YYNGEE. CDR3 sequence (DNA): TGTGCCAGCAGCGTAGCCAAGGACAGGATCAATGAGCAGTTCTTC. Translating gives CASSVAKDRINEQFF.

This rearrangement joins TRBV4-2 to TRBJ1-1; 7 nucleotides agree with TRBD1. The CDR3 is 14 residues long. Looked up from germline, CDR1 is LGHNA and CDR2 is YNFKEQ. The ends lost 4 bases at V and 1 base at J; junction bases unmatched: 3. The CDR3 nucleotides read TGTGCCAGCAGCCCACGACAGGGGAACACTGAAGCTTTCTTT. Its protein product is CASSPRQGNTEAFF.

This clone has only one observation. V is TRBV7-8 and J is TRBJ1-2; D perhaps matches TRBD1 (6 bases). Germline V CDR1 and CDR2: SGHVS, FQNEAQ. CDR3 length equals 15 residues. Trimming removed 2 bases at V and 4 bases at J, with 14 bases between. The CDR3 nucleotides are TGTGCCAGCAGCTTATCCCCAGGGGTAGGCTATGGCTACACCTTC. Translating it yields CASSLSPGVGYGYTF. The full variable domain, rest sourced from reference TRBV7-8 and TRBJ1-2, is GAGVSQSPRYKVAKRGQDVALRCDPISGHVSLFWYQQALGQGPEFLTYFQNEAQLDKSGLPSDRFFAERPEGSVSTLKIQRTQQEDSAVYLCASSLSPGVGYGYTFGSGTRLTVV.

This chain links TRBV28 with TRBJ1-3; TRBD1 aligns across 8 bases. Unmatched junction bases numbered 8, after V lost 3 bases and J lost 7 bases. This CDR3 comprises 15 residues. The germline V gene encodes CDR1 MDHEN and CDR2 SYDVKM. The CDR3 here is CASSFPTGGRNTIYF. CDR3 coding DNA: TGTGCCAGCAGTTTCCCTACAGGGGGGAGGAACACCATATATTTT.

CDR3 sequence (DNA): TGCGCCAGCAGCTTCGGGGGAGAAGTTTTAGGCGGCTACACCTTC. Residues: CASSFGGEVLGGYTF. The V call is TRBV5-1, the J call TRBJ1-2; tentatively, D is TRBD1 (5 bases). The CDR3 has 15 amino acids. Germline CDR1 reads SGHRS; CDR2 reads YFSETQ. Trimming left V 2 bases short and J 8 bases short, with 19 bases between.

The chain is built from TRBV25-1 and TRBJ2-1; TRBD2 might be the D (6 bases). Per the germline V gene, CDR1 is MGHDK and CDR2 is SYGVNS. Trimming took 3 bases from V and 3 from J, leaving 9 bases between them. The CDR3 length is 14 residues. The CDR3 sequence: CASSDLGSYNEQFF. The CDR3 DNA reads TGTGCCAGCAGTGATCTCGGGAGCTACAATGAGCAGTTCTTC.

This clone was observed once. The rearrangement links TRBV7-2 to TRBJ2-7; D is perhaps TRBD1 (6 bases). The germline gives CDR1 SGHTA, CDR2 FQGNSA. With 1 base removed from V and 0 bases from J, the gap between germline ends came to 10 bases. The CDR3 length is 15 residues. CDR3 nucleotide sequence: TGTGCCAGCAGCTTAGAAGGGGGAAGCTCCTACGAGCAGTACTTC. Amino acids: CASSLEGGSSYEQYF.

J is TRBJ1-5 and V is TRBV15; perhaps TRBD1 as D (6 bases). The V end lost 0 bases, the J end lost 7 bases, and 13 bases lay between the germline ends. Germline-derived CDR1 and CDR2 are LNHNV and YYDKDF (reference sequence). The CDR3 totals 15 residues. The DNA of the CDR3 is TGTGCCACCAGCAGAGATCGGGGGGGCTCGCAGCCCCAGCATTTT. Translated: CATSRDRGGSQPQHF.

The chain is built from TRBV7-6 and TRBJ1-1; the D is unclear. CDR3 length equals 13 residues. The V and J ends lost 6 bases and 3 bases respectively, with 11 bases between them. CDR1 is SGHVS, CDR2 FNYEAQ, per germline. CDR3 sequence (DNA): TGTGCCAGCAGGATGAAGAGGGACACTGAAGCTTTCTTT. This codes for CASRMKRDTEAFF.

The genes are TRBV11-2 and TRBJ2-1; TRBD2 matches at 7 bases. The CDR3 covers 15 residues. V trimming: 1 base; J trimming: 8 bases; junction bases outside the gene matches: 8. Germline V gene sequence: CDR1 SGHAT, CDR2 FQNNGV. The chain's CDR3 is CASSLGGRAVDEQFF. The CDR3 bases are TGTGCCAGCAGCTTAGGAGGGAGGGCCGTAGATGAGCAGTTCTTC.

The chain recombines TRBV27 with TRBJ2-7; 10 bases align to TRBD1. There are 14 residues in the CDR3. CDR1 and CDR2 (germline): MNHEY, SMNVEV (reference sequence). Germline trimming cut 8 bases from V and 5 bases from J; bases unmatched to any gene: 9. The CDR3 here is CASRPADRGHEQYF. The CDR3 DNA reads TGTGCCAGCCGACCCGCTGACAGGGGGCACGAGCAGTACTTC.

The gene calls are TRBV5-6 and TRBJ1-1; D is possibly TRBD1 (6 bases). From germline, CDR1 is SGHDT and CDR2 YYEEEE. The CDR3 contains 16 residues. V gave up 4 bases and J gave up 2 bases, with 18 bases separating them. As DNA, the CDR3 is TGTGCCAGCAGCCCTACCGGGGGGCTTTTAAACACTGAAGCTTTCTTT. Its protein product is CASSPTGGLLNTEAFF. The complete variable domain, with remaining parts taken from reference TRBV5-6 and TRBJ1-1, reads DAGVTQSPTHLIKTRGQQVTLRCSPKSGHDTVSWYQQALGQGPQFIFQYYEEEERQRGNFPDRFSGHQFPNYSSELNVNALLLGDSALYLCASSPTGGLLNTEAFFGQGTRLTVV.

The chain recombines TRBV6-1 with TRBJ2-6; D not resolved. This CDR3 is built from 14 residues. V was clipped by 3 bases and J by 4 bases, with 7 bases between them. In germline, CDR1 is MNHNS, CDR2 SASEGT. The CDR3 nucleotides are TGTGCCAGCAGTGATGAGTGGGGGGCCAACGTCCTGACTTTC. Translating gives CASSDEWGANVLTF.

V usage is TRBV6-5 and J usage is TRBJ1-2; 7 bases agree with TRBD1. This CDR3 comprises 14 residues. The germline V gene encodes CDR1 MNHEY and CDR2 SVGAGI. Losses at the gene ends were 8 bases for V and 0 bases for J; bases not matched to a gene: 6. The CDR3 region is CASRHRGSNYGYTF. The CDR3 DNA reads TGTGCCAGCCGCCACAGGGGATCTAACTATGGCTACACCTTC.

The V and J genes are TRBV28 and TRBJ2-3; 10 bases are a match to TRBD2. The CDR3 runs 16 residues. V was pared by 7 bases and J by 6 bases, with 13 bases of the junction left unmatched. Germline V CDR1 and CDR2: MDHEN, SYDVKM. CDR3 protein: CASKKGGRAGGDTQYF. The CDR3 DNA sequence: TGTGCCAGCAAGAAGGGGGGCAGAGCGGGAGGGGATACGCAGTATTTT.

The chain uses TRBV9 and TRBJ1-4; 8 bases are a match to TRBD1. Looked up from germline, CDR1 is SGDLS and CDR2 is YYNGEE. The CDR3 is 15 residues long. J lost 8 bases, V lost 3 bases, and 9 bases had no gene match. CDR3 residues: CASSAPQGAREKLFF. The CDR3 coding sequence is TGTGCCAGCAGCGCGCCTCAGGGGGCGCGGGAAAAACTGTTTTTT.

This clone was seen a single time. The gene calls are TRBV7-8 and TRBJ2-5, with D hard to call. Per germline, CDR1 SGHVS and CDR2 FQNEAQ. With 1 base removed from V and 1 base from J, the gap between germline ends came to 7 bases. The CDR3 runs to 14 residues. CDR3 DNA: TGTGCCAGCAGCTTAGTTGGCCTCCAAGAGACCCAGTACTTC. This gives the protein CASSLVGLQETQYF.

The chain joins TRBV27 to TRBJ2-7; 10 bases are shared with TRBD2. J was trimmed by 3 bases and V by 5 bases; bases with no gene match: 13. Germline values: CDR1 MNHEY, CDR2 SMNVEV (reference sequence). This CDR3 is 17 amino acids long. CDR3 protein: CASSTERGLAVIYEQYF. The DNA of the CDR3 is TGTGCCAGCAGTACCGAAAGAGGACTAGCGGTAATCTACGAGCAGTACTTC.

This chain uses TRBV5-1 with TRBJ1-2; D not resolved. The V end lost 2 bases, the J end lost 3 bases, and 14 bases lay between the germline ends. Germline assignment: CDR1 SGHRS and CDR2 YFSETQ. The CDR3 sequence is 15 residues long. Here the CDR3 DNA reads TGCGCCAGCAGCTTTTCTTCGCTGGGCCACTATGGCTACACCTTC. Protein: CASSFSSLGHYGYTF.

The rearrangement uses TRBV10-1 and TRBJ1-1, with D possibly being TRBD1 (6 bases). This CDR3 is 16 amino acids long. The ends were cut back, 3 bases at V and 2 bases at J, with 16 bases in the middle. From germline, CDR1 is WNHNN and CDR2 SYGVQD (reference sequence). CDR3 coding DNA: TGCGCCAGCAGTGAACACGCCGGGACACCAAACACTGAAGCTTTCTTT. This encodes CASSEHAGTPNTEAFF.

V and J are TRBV15 and TRBJ2-7, with D maybe TRBD1 (6 bases). Trimming left V 1 base short and J 5 bases short, with 15 bases between. Looked up from germline, CDR1 is LNHNV and CDR2 is YYDKDF (reference sequence). This CDR3 spans 15 amino acids. CDR3 DNA sequence: TGTGCCACCAGCAGAGCAGGCCAGGGGAGCCACGAGCAGTACTTC. Translating it yields CATSRAGQGSHEQYF.

This chain links TRBV10-1 with TRBJ2-7; 7 bases map to TRBD1. V shed 4 bases and J 3 bases; nucleotides not matched to a gene: 3. Germline V CDR1 and CDR2: WNHNN, SYGVQD (reference sequence). This CDR3 is 13 amino acids long. CDR3 sequence reads: CASSAGTDYEQYF. CDR3 sequence (DNA): TGCGCCAGCAGTGCAGGGACAGACTACGAGCAGTACTTC.

The rearrangement uses TRBV6-5 and TRBJ1-1; 7 bases line up with TRBD1. Germline CDR1 reads MNHEY; CDR2 reads SVGAGI. The CDR3 length is 14 residues. Trimming took 2 bases from V and 5 from J; bases not matched to a gene: 5. The CDR3 here is CASSYRQGRTEAFF. Here the CDR3 DNA reads TGTGCCAGCAGTTACCGACAGGGAAGGACTGAAGCTTTCTTT.

The chain employs TRBV6-6 and TRBJ2-7, with TRBD2 identical over 8 bases. Germline trimming cut 2 bases from V and 3 bases from J; bases unmatched to any gene: 9. In germline, CDR1 is MNHNY, CDR2 SVGAGI (reference sequence). The CDR3 runs 16 residues. In nucleotides, the CDR3 is TGTGCCAGCAGTTACCGTTTACAGCGGGAGAACTACGAGCAGTACTTC. Translating gives CASSYRLQRENYEQYF.

The chain recombines TRBV4-2 with TRBJ2-1; the D is unclear. This CDR3 has 14 amino acids. Germline V CDR1 and CDR2: LGHNA, YNFKEQ. Deletions cut 4 bases from V and 5 bases from J, with 12 bases between. The CDR3 reads CASSRRAENNEQFF. CDR3 DNA: TGTGCCAGCAGCCGGAGAGCAGAAAACAATGAGCAGTTCTTC.

The CDR3 DNA is TGTGCCAGCGGTCTAAATGGCGGAGAGACCCAGTACTTC. Its translation: CASGLNGGETQYF. The genes are TRBV2 and TRBJ2-5; D call uncertain. The CDR3 has 13 amino acids. V was pared by 8 bases and J by 4 bases, with 14 bases between. Germline V gives CDR1 SNHLY, CDR2 FYNNEI.